Shown below are 27 T cell receptor beta chains from a single sample sequenced in a study of blood T cell repertoires in COVID-19. Sequencing used immunoSEQ multiplex PCR; TCRdb keeps in-frame clones, though not all of them. The sample has 300,000 to 400,000 clones; more than 85% are singletons. Sequenced sample: PBMCs or T cells enriched from blood (not recorded which). The receptors come from a woman aged 25 to 39 who had been exposed to COVID-19.

The rearrangement joins TRBV5-4 to TRBJ1-2, with D maybe TRBD1 (5 bases). The CDR3 has 16 residues. V lost 1 base and J lost 8, with 21 bases in between. Germline assignment: CDR1 SGHNT and CDR2 YYREEE (reference sequence). The CDR3 reads CASSLLLHGGARGYTF. The DNA of the CDR3 is TGTGCCAGCAGCTTGTTACTTCACGGTGGGGCGCGGGGCTACACCTTC.

The gene calls are TRBV5-1 and TRBJ1-2; 8 bases align to TRBD1. Germline V gene sequence: CDR1 SGHRS, CDR2 YFSETQ. CDR3 length: 15 residues. With V trimmed by 5 bases and J by 8 bases, 14 bases remained unmatched. Written as DNA, the CDR3 is TGCGCCAGCAGATTCTACCGGGACAGGCGCGGAGGCTACACCTTC. It specifies CASRFYRDRRGGYTF.

This clone was detected a few times. Additional DNA sequences in this sample encode the identical CDR3. This sequence joins TRBV5-8 and TRBJ1-5, with D possibly matching TRBD1 (6 bases). This CDR3 spans 15 amino acids. The V gene lost 2 bases and the J gene lost 0 bases, with 9 bases spanning the gap. Germline CDR1 and CDR2: SGHTS and YDEGEE. CDR3 in amino acids: CASSLQGFSNQPQHF. In DNA, the CDR3 is TGTGCCAGCAGCTTACAGGGTTTTAGCAATCAGCCCCAGCATTTT.

The rearrangement links TRBV11-3 to TRBJ2-7; 8 nucleotides agree with TRBD2. This CDR3 contains 13 residues. Germline-derived CDR1 and CDR2 are SGHNT and YENEEA. The V segment lost 3 bases and the J segment 5 bases; nucleotides outside the gene matches: 3. CDR3 sequence: CASSLRGDHEQYF. In nucleotides, the CDR3 is TGTGCCAGCAGCTTGCGGGGGGACCACGAGCAGTACTTC.

The chain joins TRBV28 to TRBJ1-1, with D hard to call. Trimming took off 11 bases at V and 0 bases at J, with 31 bases between the two ends. Germline V lookup: CDR1 MDHEN, CDR2 SYDVKM. This CDR3 region has 19 residues. CDR3 protein: CAPNLPRVTHSGMNTEAFF. In DNA form, the CDR3 reads TGTGCCCCGAACTTACCGAGGGTTACGCATTCAGGCATGAACACTGAAGCTTTCTTT.

This clone has more than one count but fewer than ten. The chain is built from TRBV11-2 and TRBJ2-7; TRBD1 agrees at 8 bases. CDR3 size: 13 residues. The junction had 1 base not matched to a gene; V was cut back by 3 bases and J by 3 bases. Germline CDR1 is SGHAT and CDR2 is FQNNGV. CDR3 protein: CASSFGTGYEQYF. CDR3 nucleotide sequence: TGTGCCAGCAGCTTCGGGACAGGCTACGAGCAGTACTTC. Looking up the rest from reference TRBV11-2 and TRBJ2-7 gives the full variable domain: EAGVAQSPRYKIIEKRQSVAFWCNPISGHATLYWYQQILGQGPKLLIQFQNNGVVDDSQLPKDRFSAERLKGVDSTLKIQPAKLEDSAVYLCASSFGTGYEQYFGPGTRLTVT.

V and J are TRBV7-2 and TRBJ1-6; D perhaps matches TRBD1 (5 bases). The CDR3 extends over 16 amino acids. The V gene's germline CDR1 is SGHTA and CDR2 FQGNSA. Trimming took 2 bases from V and 0 from J, leaving 8 bases between them. For the CDR3, the DNA is TGTGCCAGCAGCTTAACAGGAGTCTCCTATAATTCACCCCTCCACTTT. Translated: CASSLTGVSYNSPLHF.

The J gene is TRBJ1-2, the V gene TRBV27, with 9 bases lining up with TRBD1. V lost 8 bases to trimming and J lost 0 bases; unmatched junction nucleotides: 7. This CDR3 spans 15 amino acids. Germline CDR1 MNHEY, CDR2 SMNVEV (reference sequence). CDR3 sequence (DNA): TGTGCCAGCCGGGACAGGGCAACTTCTAACTATGGCTACACCTTC. It yields the protein CASRDRATSNYGYTF.

This chain connects TRBV19 to TRBJ1-1, with 11 bases fitting TRBD1. The germline V gene has CDR1 LNHDA and CDR2 SQIVND (reference sequence). The J segment lost 3 bases and the V segment lost 3 bases, leaving 6 bases of the junction unmatched. There are 16 residues in the CDR3. In nucleotides, the CDR3 is TGTGCCAGTAGTATCCGGACAGGGGGCCTCTACACTGAAGCTTTCTTT. Encoded protein: CASSIRTGGLYTEAFF.

V is TRBV7-3 and J is TRBJ2-1; no definite D call. V lost 1 base and J lost 10, with 5 bases in between. CDR3 size: 11 residues. Germline V gives CDR1 SGHTA, CDR2 FQGTGA. Here the CDR3 DNA reads TGTGCCAGCAGCTTAAAAACAGAGCAGTTCTTC. Translating gives CASSLKTEQFF.

This chain joins TRBV11-2 and TRBJ2-7; 7 nucleotides agree with TRBD2. The V segment lost 5 bases and the J segment 4 bases; nucleotides outside the gene matches: 2. This CDR3 has 12 amino acids. The germline CDR1 and CDR2 sequences are SGHAT and FQNNGV. This chain's CDR3 is CASSPSGYEQYF. CDR3 nucleotides: TGTGCCAGCAGCCCTAGCGGATACGAGCAGTACTTC.

The table lists this clone with a count of one. The V call is TRBV5-4, the J call TRBJ1-2; TRBD1 matches at 9 bases. J gave up 4 bases and V 4 bases, and 5 bases lay outside the gene matches. The CDR3 sequence is 14 residues long. CDR1 is SGHNT and CDR2 is YYREEE in the germline V gene (reference sequence). CDR3 coding DNA: TGTGCCAGCAGCATAGACAGGGGGGGCTATGGCTACACCTTC. Its protein product is CASSIDRGGYGYTF.

The sample holds one count of this clone. V gene TRBV2 combines with J gene TRBJ1-5; TRBD1 matches 8 bases. Trimming removed 6 bases from V and 0 bases from J; junction bases left unmatched: 1. CDR3 length: 14 amino acids. CDR1 and CDR2 (germline): SNHLY, FYNNEI. The CDR3 bases are TGTGCCAGCAGCAGGGGGCTTAGCAATCAGCCCCAGCATTTT. Its translation: CASSRGLSNQPQHF.

This sequence joins TRBV11-2 and TRBJ2-5; possibly TRBD2 for D (5 bases). V was pared by 8 bases and J by 5 bases, with 9 bases between. This CDR3 region has 11 residues. Germline-derived CDR1 and CDR2 are SGHAT and FQNNGV. In DNA, the CDR3 is TGTGCCAGCCTCACGGGGGAGACCCAGTACTTC. Its translation is CASLTGETQYF.

V and J are TRBV19 and TRBJ2-7, with a possible D match to TRBD1 (5 bases). This CDR3 is 16 amino acids long. Germline V gene sequence: CDR1 LNHDA, CDR2 SQIVND (reference sequence). V was clipped by 5 bases and J by 7 bases, with 24 bases between them. CDR3 bases: TGTGCCAGTAGTTGGACAATGGACCCGGTATTAGGAGAGCAGTACTTC. Translating gives CASSWTMDPVLGEQYF.

V and J are TRBV19 and TRBJ2-7; D is perhaps TRBD1 (5 bases). Germline V gene lookup returns CDR1 LNHDA and CDR2 SQIVND (reference sequence). V was clipped by 6 bases and J by 6 bases, with 15 bases between them. The CDR3 is 13 amino acids. Here the CDR3 DNA reads TGTGCCAGTAGCGAAGGGGCAGGGTTCGAGCAGTACTTC. It yields the protein CASSEGAGFEQYF.

The rearrangement uses TRBV18 and TRBJ1-2; D unclear. CDR1 and CDR2 from the germline V gene are KGHSH and LQKENI. The CDR3 is made up of 12 amino acids. The V end lost 3 bases, the J end lost 5 bases, and 7 bases lay between the germline ends. The chain's CDR3 is CASSPPGYGYTF. DNA of the CDR3: TGTGCCAGCTCACCCCCGGGATATGGCTACACCTTC.

V is TRBV6-5 and J is TRBJ1-1; D ambiguous. The CDR3 totals 16 residues. Germline V gives CDR1 MNHEY, CDR2 SVGAGI. Trimming left V 0 bases short and J 4 bases short, with 15 bases between. The CDR3 DNA reads as TGTGCCAGCAGTTACTCGAAGCGCAGTGTAAGCACTGAAGCTTTCTTT. Its protein is CASSYSKRSVSTEAFF.

CDR3 loop: CASSTPRSF. The DNA for the CDR3 is TGTGCCAGCAGCACACCTAGATCCTTC. The chain uses TRBV21-1 and TRBJ1-2. TRBV21-1 is termed a pseudogene. CDR3 size: 9 residues.

The chain couples TRBV6-5 to TRBJ1-2; 7 bases fit TRBD1. CDR3 size: 12 residues. The V segment lost 5 bases and the J segment 8 bases; nucleotides outside the gene matches: 5. Germline V lookup: CDR1 MNHEY, CDR2 SVGAGI. The DNA for the CDR3 is TGTGCCAGCAGTCGACAGGGTAGGGGCTACACCTTC. Amino acids: CASSRQGRGYTF.

V gene TRBV7-2 combines with J gene TRBJ1-1, with a weak D call TRBD1 (5 bases). The germline gives CDR1 SGHTA, CDR2 FQGNSA. The CDR3 totals 13 residues. V lost 5 bases and J 1 base, leaving 8 bases between the germline ends. CDR3 sequence (DNA): TGTGCCAGCAGCACCAGGGCGAACACTGAAGCTTTCTTT. Amino acid sequence: CASSTRANTEAFF.

This clone was observed a few times. The rearrangement links TRBV5-1 to TRBJ1-1, with D perhaps TRBD1 (5 bases). Trimming shortened V by 5 bases and J by 4 bases, and 15 bases separated the two germline ends. The germline CDR1 and CDR2 sequences are SGHRS and YFSETQ. The CDR3 runs 14 residues. CDR3 in DNA: TGCGCCAGCAGAGGTTCAGGGATCGTCACTGAAGCTTTCTTT. Translating gives CASRGSGIVTEAFF.

The chain recombines TRBV12-3 or TRBV12-4 with TRBJ2-1, with D possibly being TRBD2 (6 bases). V was clipped by 5 bases and J by 8 bases, with 13 bases between them. The CDR3 spans 13 residues. For the CDR3, the DNA is TGTGCCAGCAGTCCCCGGCGGAGGGATGAGCAGTTCTTC. As protein: CASSPRRRDEQFF.

This chain links TRBV5-1 with TRBJ1-1; 9 positions match TRBD1. Losses at the gene ends were 3 bases for V and 8 bases for J; bases not matched to a gene: 14. Germline V gene data show CDR1 as SGHRS and CDR2 as YFSETQ. The CDR3 covers 16 residues. As DNA, the CDR3 is TGCGCCAGCAGCTCACGCCCGGGACAGGGCACGACAGAAGCTTTCTTT. Translation gives CASSSRPGQGTTEAFF.

The gene calls are TRBV20-1 and TRBJ2-7; tentatively, D is TRBD2 (6 bases). The CDR3 loop spans 12 amino acids. The ends were cut back, 3 bases at V and 5 bases at J, with 11 bases in the middle. CDR1 is DFQATT and CDR2 is SNEGSKA in the germline V gene (reference sequence). CDR3 in amino acids: CSASRREDEQYF. CDR3 DNA: TGCAGTGCTAGTCGCAGGGAGGACGAGCAGTACTTC.

The chain has TRBV3-1 (or the pseudogene TRBV3-2) and TRBJ2-2; maybe TRBD2 (6 bases). Trimming took off 3 bases at V and 0 bases at J, with 11 bases between the two ends. The CDR3 sequence is 16 residues long. The germline CDR1 and CDR2 sequences are LGHDT and YNNKEL (reference sequence). DNA for the CDR3: TGTGCCAGCAGCCAGCTTCGGGGGACGAACACCGGGGAGCTGTTTTTT. Amino acid sequence: CASSQLRGTNTGELFF.

The chain joins TRBV7-2 to TRBJ2-1, with D possibly matching TRBD2 (5 bases). Trimming shortened V by 1 base and J by 9 bases, and 7 bases separated the two germline ends. CDR3 length equals 12 residues. Germline CDR1 SGHTA, CDR2 FQGNSA. The CDR3 bases are TGTGCCAGCAGCTTAGTCCGGGGTGAGCAGTTCTTC. Translating it yields CASSLVRGEQFF.